This TCR beta chain was recovered during a study of T cell clones after liver transplantation. Across the study: TCRbeta sequencing after a pre-transplant mixed lymphocyte reaction identified graft-donor-reactive clones, later tracked in post-transplant blood. Third-party-reactive TCRbeta sequences from pre-transplant mixed lymphocyte reactions served as antigen-independent comparators. General study findings and limits: The donor-reactive repertoire was only partly measurable in two subjects, lacking donor cells.

The CDR3 runs 14 residues. V was cut by 0 bases and J by 1 base, with 2 bases left in between. Germline V lookup: CDR1 SGHRS, CDR2 YFSETQ. Of note for this clone: Its antigen remains unidentified. Other DNA sequences of this sample code for an identical CDR3.

TCRdb keeps only in-frame clones here, not all; method: immunoSEQ multiplex PCR. The sample has roughly 100,000 clones; 84% are singletons. This clonotype originated in a human patient who received a liver transplant. Some T cells may be graft donor cells. The gene calls are TRBV5-1 and TRBJ2-6; D gene unclear. The specimen comprised CD4+ T cells from blood, sampled approximately 50 months after liver transplant. CDR3 DNA sequence: TGCGCCAGCAGCTTGGGTTCTGGGGCCAACGTCCTGACTTTC. The encoded protein is CASSLGSGANVLTF. The complete variable domain, with remaining parts taken from reference TRBV5-1 and TRBJ2-6, reads KAGVTQTPRYLIKTRGQQVTLSCSPISGHRSVSWYQQTPGQGLQFLFEYFSETQRNKGNFPGRFSGRQFSNSRSEMNVSTLELGDSALYLCASSLGSGANVLTFGAGSRLTVL.